Reported below is one TCR beta chain. No antigen is known for it. The data were taken from a study of post-analysis software for immune sequencing data. Looking at the study overall: Patients with relapsing-remitting, secondary progressive and progressive-relapsing multiple sclerosis courses were all represented.

CDR3 length equals 16 residues. Germline CDR1 is SGHRS and CDR2 is YFSETQ. After removal of 3 bases from V and 1 base from J, the junction contained 8 bases not matched to a gene. Study-level results: TRBV segments more frequent in patients than in controls numbered a few and included TRBV5-6, TRBV5-1 and TRBV20-1. Relative to controls, patients with multiple sclerosis showed significantly lower normalized Chao1 diversity.

TCR beta libraries were prepared from cDNA with unique molecular identifiers. The yield from roughly 1 to 10 million T cells was roughly 500,000 cDNA molecules in total. TCRdb re-analysed the PCR reads in MiXCR, keeping a single row per CDR3 protein. The sample includes a few hundred thousand distinct CDR3 sequences, roughly 45% seen only once; the top ten take about 12%. The sequence came from a girl aged 10 to 17 with multiple sclerosis. The sequenced sample was blood. V gene TRBV5-1 combines with J gene TRBJ2-3; 7 nucleotides line up with TRBD2. The CDR3: CASSWGELAGTDTQYF. CDR3 in DNA: TGCGCCAGCAGCTGGGGCGAGCTAGCGGGCACAGATACGCAGTATTTT.